The 12 T cell receptor beta chains below all came from one sample that was sequenced in a study of T cell changes during pregnancy in multiple sclerosis. Repertoires were generated with immunoSEQ multiplex PCR, while TCRdb's copy carries only in-frame clones and drops some. The data show tens of thousands of clones, with about 91% seen just once and about 3.8% held by the top ten. This sample comprised peripheral blood, obtained after pregnancy. All receptors derive from a female donor in good health, enrolled as a control in a pregnancy study.

This clone showed up just once. This chain uses TRBV7-2 with TRBJ2-3; D is undetermined. The V end was cut by 5 bases, the J end by 6 bases, with 12 bases between. The CDR3 contains 13 residues. Germline V lookup: CDR1 SGHTA, CDR2 FQGNSA. Here the CDR3 DNA reads TGTGCCAGCAGCCCGGATGACGGGGATACGCAGTATTTT. Encoded protein: CASSPDDGDTQYF.

This chain uses TRBV4-2 with TRBJ2-3; D is perhaps TRBD2 (6 bases). V was pared by 0 bases and J by 1 base, with 14 bases between. CDR1 and CDR2 (germline): LGHNA, YNFKEQ. The CDR3 loop spans 17 amino acids. The CDR3 here is CASSQEGWRGRTDTQYF. The CDR3, as DNA: TGTGCCAGCAGCCAAGAAGGTTGGCGGGGCCGCACAGATACGCAGTATTTT.

This rearrangement joins TRBV30 to TRBJ2-7; possible D gene TRBD2, 5 bases. V was clipped by 2 bases and J by 6 bases, with 11 bases between them. In germline, CDR1 is GTSNPN, CDR2 SVGIG (reference sequence). This CDR3 spans 12 amino acids. CDR3 protein: CAWSRAGGEQYF. CDR3 coding DNA: TGTGCCTGGAGTCGGGCAGGAGGCGAGCAGTACTTC.

The chain has TRBV7-8 and TRBJ1-5; D perhaps matches TRBD1 (5 bases). The V end was cut by 5 bases, the J end by 4 bases, with 18 bases between. Per germline, CDR1 SGHVS and CDR2 FQNEAQ. The CDR3 totals 16 residues. The CDR3 region has the DNA TGTGCCAGCAGCCCCTCCCTGGGGCGGCGAAATCAGCCCCAGCATTTT. Translated, it gives CASSPSLGRRNQPQHF.

This chain uses TRBV5-5 with TRBJ2-5; weak D call: TRBD1 (6 bases). V was clipped by 0 bases and J by 5 bases, with 14 bases between them. Per the germline V gene, CDR1 is SGHKS and CDR2 is YYEKEE (reference sequence). The CDR3 length is 15 residues. The chain's CDR3 is CASSLAWGHGETQYF. In DNA, the CDR3 is TGTGCCAGCAGCTTGGCTTGGGGGCACGGGGAGACCCAGTACTTC. The full variable domain, rest sourced from reference TRBV5-5 and TRBJ2-5, is DAGVTQSPTHLIKTRGQQVTLRCSPISGHKSVSWYQQVLGQGPQFIFQYYEKEERGRGNFPDRFSARQFPNYSSELNVNALLLGDSALYLCASSLAWGHGETQYFGPGTRLLVL.

This chain joins TRBV4-2 and TRBJ2-7, with a weak D call TRBD2 (6 bases). V dropped 3 bases and J dropped 3 bases, with 18 bases sitting between them. Germline V gene lookup returns CDR1 LGHNA and CDR2 YNFKEQ. The CDR3 is made up of 16 amino acids. DNA of the CDR3: TGTGCCAGCAGCCAGCACACTAGCTCCGCTCGCTACGAGCAGTACTTC. Translated, it gives CASSQHTSSARYEQYF.

The V and J genes are TRBV6-1 and TRBJ2-3, with D perhaps matching TRBD1 (5 bases). Trimming took 5 bases from V and 2 from J, leaving 11 bases between them. Per the germline V gene, CDR1 is MNHNS and CDR2 is SASEGT. The CDR3 runs to 14 residues. The CDR3 here is CASSPIQATDTQYF. In DNA, the CDR3 is TGTGCCAGCAGTCCTATACAGGCCACAGATACGCAGTATTTT.

V gene TRBV27 combines with J gene TRBJ2-3; 11 bases fit TRBD2. The CDR3 contains 17 residues. The germline gives CDR1 MNHEY, CDR2 SMNVEV (reference sequence). V was pared by 2 bases and J by 4 bases, with 8 bases of the junction left unmatched. CDR3 coding DNA: TGTGCCAGCAGTTTAGTTTTAGCGGGAGGGCCGGCAGATACGCAGTATTTT. It is translated as CASSLVLAGGPADTQYF.

The chain couples TRBV4-3 to TRBJ1-1; D is perhaps TRBD1 (6 bases). Germline V gene data show CDR1 as LGHNA and CDR2 as YSLEER. V was cut by 4 bases and J by 4 bases, with 10 bases left in between. The CDR3 length is 13 residues. The CDR3 here is CASSRIGGTEAFF. DNA of the CDR3: TGCGCCAGCAGCCGGATAGGGGGCACTGAAGCTTTCTTT.

This rearrangement joins TRBV7-3 to TRBJ2-1, with 8 bases that match TRBD2. The CDR3 spans 15 residues. J lost 10 bases, V lost 2 bases, and 10 bases had no gene match. Germline loops: CDR1 SGHTA, CDR2 FQGTGA. This CDR3 reads CASSLDGGEGEEQFF. In nucleotides, the CDR3 is TGTGCCAGCAGCTTAGACGGGGGGGAAGGTGAAGAGCAGTTCTTC.

The chain uses TRBV6-5 and TRBJ1-2, with D tentatively TRBD1 (5 bases). The CDR3 extends over 14 amino acids. Germline V gene data show CDR1 as MNHEY and CDR2 as SVGAGI. Trimming cost V 4 bases and J 4 bases, with 13 bases left between them. DNA of the CDR3: TGTGCCAGCAGTTTTACGGGGGAGTTCTATGGCTACACCTTC. Translation: CASSFTGEFYGYTF.

The rearrangement links TRBV28 to TRBJ2-2; D not certain. V was trimmed by 9 bases and J by 1 base, leaving 3 bases between them. Germline-derived CDR1 and CDR2 are MDHEN and SYDVKM. CDR3 length equals 11 residues. The CDR3 region has the DNA TGTGCCAGTCTGAACACCGGGGAGCTGTTTTTT. Its translation is CASLNTGELFF.